Listed below are T cell receptor beta chains from one sample, sequenced in a study of T cell responses to AZD1222 COVID-19 vaccine. Clones were read by immunoSEQ multiplex PCR, and TCRdb kept only the in-frame ones, dropping some. In the table there are roughly 99,000 clones, nearly 90% of which are singletons. This specimen consisted of peripheral blood, obtained 28 days after the second AZD1222 dose. Every receptor here comes from an adult who received the AZD1222 COVID-19 vaccine. The CDR3 runs from the conserved cysteine through the conserved F or W. A D gene is named only where the DNA matches it firmly. Only some rows state a clone size, as once, few, many or a class for expanded clones.

J | D | V | size | CDR3 | DNA
TRBJ1-5 | . | TRBV24-1 | . | CATFLSGGNQPQHF | TGTGCCACTTTTTTATCTGGAGGCAATCAGCCCCAGCATTTT
TRBJ1-6 | . | TRBV28 | . | CASSFGPGINSPLHF | TGTGCCAGCAGTTTCGGACCGGGAATAAATTCACCCCTCCACTTT
TRBJ1-1 | TRBD1 | TRBV19 | . | CASAGTGGYRTEAFF | TGTGCCAGTGCCGGGACAGGGGGCTACAGAACTGAAGCTTTCTTT
TRBJ1-5 | . | TRBV3-1/TRBV3-2 | once | CASSRPLSNSNQPQHF | TGTGCCAGCAGCCGGCCTCTGAGCAATAGCAATCAGCCCCAGCATTTT
TRBJ2-1 | . | TRBV3-1/TRBV3-2 | . | CASSPTVSSYNEQFF | TGTGCCAGCAGCCCAACAGTGAGCTCCTACAATGAGCAGTTCTTC
TRBJ2-1 | TRBD2 | TRBV20-1 | once | CSASGVVRLAGANEQFF | TGCAGTGCTAGTGGAGTGGTCAGACTAGCGGGGGCCAATGAGCAGTTCTTC
TRBJ1-3 | . | TRBV7-9 | . | CASSPRWGAGNTIYF | TGTGCCAGCAGCCCCCGCTGGGGGGCTGGAAACACCATATATTTT
TRBJ1-4 | . | TRBV11-2 | . | CASSPNTPKEKLFF | TGTGCCAGCAGCCCCAATACCCCGAAGGAAAAACTGTTTTTT
TRBJ2-5 | . | TRBV27 | . | CASSWGADPTQETQYF | TGTGCCAGCAGTTGGGGGGCCGATCCCACTCAAGAGACCCAGTACTTC
TRBJ2-7 | . | TRBV28 | . | CASSLSRGQYF | TGTGCCAGCAGTTTATCGAGGGGGCAGTACTTC
TRBJ2-5 | TRBD1 | TRBV3-1/TRBV3-2 | . | CASREKGAPGETQYF | TGTGCCAGCAGGGAAAAGGGGGCCCCGGGAGAGACCCAGTACTTC
TRBJ1-1 | TRBD1 | TRBV4-1 | . | CASSQDTTGAVNTEAFF | TGCGCCAGCAGCCAAGATACGACAGGGGCGGTGAACACTGAAGCTTTCTTT
TRBJ1-2 | . | TRBV3-1/TRBV3-2 | . | CASSQLDSYGYTF | TGTGCCAGCAGCCAACTTGACAGCTATGGCTACACCTTC
TRBJ2-3 | . | TRBV9 | . | CASSTRGAPDTQYF | TGTGCCAGCAGCACCCGGGGGGCTCCAGATACGCAGTATTTT
TRBJ2-1 | . | TRBV7-3 | . | CASSLVGGERRNEQFF | TGTGCCAGCAGCTTAGTGGGTGGGGAAAGGAGGAATGAGCAGTTCTTC
TRBJ1-1 | TRBD1 | TRBV7-9 | . | CASSEQGAGTEAFF | TGTGCCAGCAGCGAACAGGGGGCCGGCACTGAAGCTTTCTTT
TRBJ2-5 | . | TRBV18 | . | CASSSQGTETQYF | TGTGCCAGCTCATCACAAGGGACGGAGACCCAGTACTTC
TRBJ2-1 | TRBD2 | TRBV13 | . | CASHLRGGSHNEQFF | TGTGCCAGCCACCTGCGGGGGGGCTCCCACAATGAGCAGTTCTTC
TRBJ1-6 | . | TRBV6-6 | . | CASSFRSSYNSPLHF | TGTGCCAGCAGTTTCCGGAGCTCCTATAATTCACCCCTCCACTTT
TRBJ2-1 | . | TRBV24-1 | . | CATSSTLNEQFF | TGTGCCACCTCCTCAACATTGAATGAGCAGTTCTTC
TRBJ1-1 | . | TRBV6-2/TRBV6-3 | few | CASSFLVATEAFF | TGTGCCAGCAGTTTCCTCGTGGCCACTGAAGCTTTCTTT
TRBJ2-5 | TRBD2 | TRBV9 | . | CASSVVGGGDQETQYF | TGTGCCAGCAGCGTAGTTGGCGGGGGGGACCAAGAGACCCAGTACTTC
TRBJ2-6 | . | TRBV4-3 | . | CASSQTGSSGANVLTF | TGCGCCAGCAGCCAAACAGGGTCCTCTGGGGCCAACGTCCTGACTTTC
TRBJ1-1 | . | TRBV18 | . | CASSPSQAGSTEAFF | TGTGCCAGCTCACCATCCCAGGCTGGTAGCACTGAAGCTTTCTTT
TRBJ2-1 | TRBD2 | TRBV27 | . | CASSLRGGSYNEQFF | TGTGCCAGCAGTTTACGGGGGGGCTCCTACAATGAGCAGTTCTTC
TRBJ2-7 | . | TRBV19 | . | CASSIGGYYEQYF | TGTGCCAGTAGTATCGGGGGATACTACGAGCAGTACTTC
TRBJ2-7 | TRBD1 | TRBV27 | . | CASKTGVERSYEQYF | TGTGCCAGCAAAACAGGGGTGGAAAGGTCCTACGAGCAGTACTTC
TRBJ1-4 | . | TRBV4-1 | . | CASSQGSYNEKLFF | TGCGCCAGCAGCCAAGGCAGCTATAATGAAAAACTGTTTTTT
TRBJ1-1 | . | TRBV5-1 | once | CASSLTVDTEAFF | TGCGCCAGCAGCTTGACGGTGGACACTGAAGCTTTCTTT
TRBJ2-7 | TRBD1 | TRBV7-2 | . | CASSSIGTASYEQYF | TGTGCCAGCAGCTCAATCGGGACAGCGTCCTACGAGCAGTACTTC
TRBJ2-1 | . | TRBV5-1 | once | CASSLGSSYNEQFF | TGCGCCAGCAGCTTGGGGAGCTCCTACAATGAGCAGTTCTTC
TRBJ1-5 | . | TRBV7-8 | . | CASSPPRRQGPNQPQHF | TGTGCCAGCAGCCCGCCCCGCCGCCAGGGCCCCAATCAGCCCCAGCATTTT
TRBJ2-7 | . | TRBV5-4 | . | CASSADSPYEQYF | TGTGCCAGCAGCGCGGACAGCCCCTACGAGCAGTACTTC
TRBJ1-2 | . | TRBV7-8 | . | CASSLGRGNDYFNYGYTF | TGTGCCAGCAGCTTAGGGCGAGGAAACGACTATTTTAACTATGGCTACACCTTC
TRBJ2-5 | TRBD1 | TRBV15 | . | CATSRDLGRGQETQYF | TGTGCCACCAGCAGAGATCTAGGCAGGGGGCAAGAGACCCAGTACTTC
TRBJ2-7 | TRBD2 | TRBV7-9 | . | CASSQAGLSSYEQYF | TGTGCCAGCAGCCAAGCGGGACTGAGCTCCTACGAGCAGTACTTC
TRBJ2-1 | . | TRBV1 | . | CTSSHSGTTHNEQFF | TGCACCAGCAGCCACTCCGGGACAACCCACAATGAGCAGTTCTTC
TRBJ1-4 | . | TRBV5-8 | . | CASSLGGSTNEKLFF | TGTGCCAGCAGCTTGGGGGGGTCAACTAATGAAAAACTGTTTTTT
TRBJ2-1 | . | TRBV10-3 | once | CAISESFRAGTYNEQFF | TGTGCCATCAGTGAGTCGTTCAGGGCAGGGACATACAATGAGCAGTTCTTC
TRBJ2-3 | . | TRBV28 | . | CASSLFSGDTQYF | TGTGCCAGCAGTTTATTCTCAGGAGATACGCAGTATTTT
TRBJ1-1 | . | TRBV19 | . | CASSIFGGNTEAFF | TGTGCCAGTAGTATTTTCGGTGGGAACACTGAAGCTTTCTTT
TRBJ1-2 | . | TRBV28 | . | CASSTIYGYTF | TGTGCCAGCAGCACCATCTATGGCTACACCTTC
TRBJ1-3 | . | TRBV18 | . | CASSPENTIYF | TGTGCCAGCTCGCCCGAAAACACCATATATTTT
TRBJ1-3 | TRBD1 | TRBV30 | . | CAWSETGKAGNTIYF | TGTGCCTGGAGTGAGACAGGGAAGGCTGGAAACACCATATATTTT
TRBJ2-3 | . | TRBV3-1/TRBV3-2 | . | CASSPTTDTQYF | TGTGCCAGCAGCCCGACCACAGATACGCAGTATTTT
TRBJ1-1 | . | TRBV29-1 | once | CSVATTANTEAFF | TGCAGCGTTGCAACGACAGCGAACACTGAAGCTTTCTTT
TRBJ2-7 | TRBD2 | TRBV29-1 | . | CSVGGLAGYEQYF | TGCAGCGTTGGGGGGCTAGCGGGCTACGAGCAGTACTTC
TRBJ1-1 | . | TRBV19 | . | CASSIRGEVAEAFF | TGTGCCAGTAGTATTCGCGGGGAAGTGGCTGAAGCTTTCTTT
TRBJ1-1 | . | TRBV21-1 | few | CASEGGNTEAFF | TGTGCCAGCGAGGGGGGCAACACTGAAGCTTTCTTT
TRBJ1-1 | . | TRBV4-2 | . | CASSQDRQMNTEAFF | TGTGCCAGCAGCCAAGATAGGCAGATGAACACTGAAGCTTTCTTT
TRBJ1-6 | TRBD1 | TRBV5-3 | . | CARSWGVFRDRWRRTPLHF | TGTGCCAGAAGCTGGGGGGTTTTCCGGGACAGGTGGAGAAGGACACCCCTCCACTTT
TRBJ1-1 | . | TRBV5-1 | . | CASSKGRAGTEAFF | TGCGCCAGCAGCAAGGGACGGGCAGGGACTGAAGCTTTCTTT
TRBJ2-1 | . | TRBV7-2 | . | CASRKNLRDSHYNEQFF | TGTGCCAGCAGGAAAAACCTCCGAGACAGCCACTACAATGAGCAGTTCTTC
TRBJ1-6 | TRBD1 | TRBV7-9 | . | CASSLAGTDNSPLHF | TGTGCCAGCAGCTTAGCGGGGACAGATAATTCACCCCTCCACTTT
TRBJ2-3 | . | TRBV28 | . | CASSPPVLTDTQYF | TGTGCCAGCAGCCCCCCGGTGCTCACAGATACGCAGTATTTT